The T cell receptor (beta chain) under discussion was sequenced for a study of tumor-infiltrating lymphocytes in primary liver carcinoma. A primer in the constant region served to generate TCR beta cDNA from 500 ng of total RNA. Employing slightly modified ARM-PCR, three nested multiplex PCR rounds were run, and these gave rise to the TCR beta libraries. The two initial PCR rounds, approximately 10 cycles each, used TRBV1-TRBV30 forward and C-beta reverse primers. TCRdb called the multiplex PCR reads again in MiXCR, with one record for every CDR3 protein. The data hold 180,000 or so distinct CDR3 sequences, with about 60% observed a single time. V lost 1 base to trimming and J lost 2 bases, with 12 bases between them. CDR1 and CDR2 from the germline V gene are MGHRA and YSYEKL. The CDR3 consists of 15 residues. Germline DNA was extracted alongside blood RNA, which was obtained from unsorted whole blood.

This receptor was identified in a man aged 40-49 years with primary liver carcinoma and hepatitis B virus infection. This chain joins TRBV4-1 and TRBJ2-7, with D perhaps matching TRBD2 (6 bases). Sequencing was done on a sample of peripheral blood. CDR3 sequence: CASSQVADFTYEQYF. CDR3 nucleotides: TGCGCCAGCAGCCAAGTAGCGGACTTTACCTACGAGCAGTACTTC.